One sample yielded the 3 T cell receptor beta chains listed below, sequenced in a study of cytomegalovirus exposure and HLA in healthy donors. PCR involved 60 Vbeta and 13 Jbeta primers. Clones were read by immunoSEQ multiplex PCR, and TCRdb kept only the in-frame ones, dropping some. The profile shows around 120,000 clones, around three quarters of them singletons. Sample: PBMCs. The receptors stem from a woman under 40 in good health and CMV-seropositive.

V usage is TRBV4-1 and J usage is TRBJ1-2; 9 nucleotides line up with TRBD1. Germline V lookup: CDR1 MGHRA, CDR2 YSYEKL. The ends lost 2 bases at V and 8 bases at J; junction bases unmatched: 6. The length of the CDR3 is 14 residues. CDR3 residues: CASSQRGTGKGYTF. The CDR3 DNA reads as TGCGCCAGCAGCCAACGCGGGACAGGGAAGGGCTACACCTTC.

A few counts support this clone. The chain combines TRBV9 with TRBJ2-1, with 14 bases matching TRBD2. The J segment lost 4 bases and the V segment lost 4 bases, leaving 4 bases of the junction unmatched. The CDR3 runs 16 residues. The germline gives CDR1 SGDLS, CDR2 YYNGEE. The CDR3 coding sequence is TGTGCCAGCAGCCCCCGGACTAGCGGGGGGTACAATGAGCAGTTCTTC. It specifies CASSPRTSGGYNEQFF.

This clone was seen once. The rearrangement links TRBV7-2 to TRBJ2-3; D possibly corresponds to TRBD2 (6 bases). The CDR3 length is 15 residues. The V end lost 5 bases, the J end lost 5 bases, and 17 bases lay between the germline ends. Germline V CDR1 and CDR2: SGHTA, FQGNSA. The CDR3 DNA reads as TGTGCCAGCAGCACCCGACTAGGGCTCCTAGATACGCAGTATTTT. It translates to CASSTRLGLLDTQYF.